These T cell receptor beta chains were read from a single sample in a study of cytomegalovirus exposure and HLA in healthy donors. TCRdb's table, derived via immunoSEQ multiplex PCR, lists solely in-frame clones and lacks some. Of about 130,000 clones in the sample, about 74% were seen once. The sequenced sample was PBMCs. These receptors came from a man in his forties or fifties in good health and CMV-seropositive. The CDR3 runs from the conserved cysteine through the conserved F or W. The D gene is left open where the match is weak. Clone size is given for some rows only: seen once, a few or many times, or a class if the clone is expanded.

CDR3nt	CDR3aa	d_gene	v_gene	abundance	j_gene
TGTGCCAGTAGTGCTCAGGGGTCCTACGAGCAGTACTTC	CASSAQGSYEQYF	.	TRBV19	few	TRBJ2-7
TGTGCCAGCAGTGAAGGAGGGAATGAAAAACTGTTTTTT	CASSEGGNEKLFF	.	TRBV25-1	.	TRBJ1-4
TGTGCCAGCAGTGACCAGGGGGACACCGGGGAGCTGTTTTTT	CASSDQGDTGELFF	TRBD1	TRBV6-4	few	TRBJ2-2
TGTGCCAGCAGCGAAGACAGGGGGCGCCGAGTTGAAGCTTTCTTT	CASSEDRGRRVEAFF	TRBD1	TRBV7-2	.	TRBJ1-1
TGTGCCAGCAGTGATCAGGGACAGAGGGACATTCAGTACTTC	CASSDQGQRDIQYF	TRBD1	TRBV6-5	few	TRBJ2-4
TGTGCCAGCAGTGAAAGTAGCGGCTCAGGTCCCAATGAGCAGTTCTTC	CASSESSGSGPNEQFF	.	TRBV6-4	.	TRBJ2-1
TGTGCCAGCAGGGGGGCGCGGGGCAATCAGCCCCAGCATTTT	CASRGARGNQPQHF	.	TRBV28	.	TRBJ1-5
TGTGCCAGCAGCCCGGACAGAGGATCCACCTACGAGCAGTACTTC	CASSPDRGSTYEQYF	.	TRBV21-1	.	TRBJ2-7
TGTGCCAGCAGCTGGATCACTAGGGAAAAACTGTTTTTT	CASSWITREKLFF	.	TRBV5-5	.	TRBJ1-4
TGTGCCAGCAGGCCGGGACATTTCTCCTACAATGAGCAGTTCTTC	CASRPGHFSYNEQFF	.	TRBV6-5	.	TRBJ2-1
TGTGCCAGCAGGGATTCAAGGGCTGGAGGGAATGAGCAGTTCTTC	CASRDSRAGGNEQFF	.	TRBV28	.	TRBJ2-1
TGTGCCAGCAGCGCCCCCGGGACAGGGGGCGCCCACCCCTACGAGCAGTACTTC	CASSAPGTGGAHPYEQYF	TRBD1	TRBV13	.	TRBJ2-7
TGTGCCAGCCAGGAAGGGGAGGCAGCAGATACGCAGTATTTT	CASQEGEAADTQYF	.	TRBV21-1	once	TRBJ2-3
TGCGCCAGCAGCTCGGACAGGGAGGTAACTGAAGCTTTCTTT	CASSSDREVTEAFF	TRBD1	TRBV5-1	.	TRBJ1-1
TGTGCCAGCAGTTCCTTGGACAGGGTAAGATACGAGCAGTACTTC	CASSSLDRVRYEQYF	TRBD1	TRBV28	.	TRBJ2-7
TGTGCCAGCCTTAGCCCCAGCTCCTACGAGCAGTACTTC	CASLSPSSYEQYF	.	TRBV28	once	TRBJ2-7
TGTGCCAGCAGTGCCGGTATGGACAGGGCGAATTCGAACACTGAAGCTTTCTTT	CASSAGMDRANSNTEAFF	TRBD1	TRBV9	.	TRBJ1-1
TGTGCCAGCATTAACAATGCAGGGGTGCTGAACACTGAAGCTTTCTTT	CASINNAGVLNTEAFF	.	TRBV25-1	.	TRBJ1-1
TGTGCCAGCAGTTTAGCCGGGACTAGCGGGAGGATGCAGTTCTTC	CASSLAGTSGRMQFF	TRBD2	TRBV28	.	TRBJ2-1
TGTGCCAGCAGCGAAGGGACAGGGCGGAACACCATATATTTT	CASSEGTGRNTIYF	TRBD1	TRBV6-1	.	TRBJ1-3
TGTGCCAGCAGTGAGGCTGGCACTGAAGCTTTCTTT	CASSEAGTEAFF	.	TRBV28	.	TRBJ1-1
TGTGCCAGCAGCTTAACGCTGACAGGGAGTTCAGAAAAACTGTTTTTT	CASSLTLTGSSEKLFF	TRBD1	TRBV5-4	.	TRBJ1-4
TGCGCCAGCAGCTTGGAGGGGCAAACCTACGAGCAGTACTTC	CASSLEGQTYEQYF	.	TRBV5-1	few	TRBJ2-7
TGTGCCGCAGGGAGGGGGGTAGGCAATCAGCCCCAGCATTTT	CAAGRGVGNQPQHF	.	TRBV27	.	TRBJ1-5